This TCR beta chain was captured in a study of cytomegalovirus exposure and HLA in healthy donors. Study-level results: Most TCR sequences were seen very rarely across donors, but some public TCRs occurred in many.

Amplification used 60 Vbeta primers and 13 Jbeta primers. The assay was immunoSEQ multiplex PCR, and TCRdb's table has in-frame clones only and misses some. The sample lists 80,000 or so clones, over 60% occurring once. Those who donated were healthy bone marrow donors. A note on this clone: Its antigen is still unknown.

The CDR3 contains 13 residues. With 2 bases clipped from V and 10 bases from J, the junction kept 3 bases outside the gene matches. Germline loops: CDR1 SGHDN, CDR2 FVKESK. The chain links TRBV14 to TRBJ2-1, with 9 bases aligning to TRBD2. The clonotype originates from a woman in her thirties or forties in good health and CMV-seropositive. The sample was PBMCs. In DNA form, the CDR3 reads TGTGCCAGCAGCCAAATAGCGGGAGACGAGCAGTTCTTC. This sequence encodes CASSQIAGDEQFF.